This T cell receptor beta chain was recorded in a study of cytomegalovirus exposure and HLA in healthy donors. Findings and limits, study-wide: Listed as cytomegalovirus-associated were approximately 160 TCR beta chains.

Trimming removed 4 bases at V and 5 bases at J, with 17 bases between. Looked up from germline, CDR1 is MNHEY and CDR2 is SMNVEV (reference sequence). This CDR3 is built from 15 residues. PCR involved 60 Vbeta and 13 Jbeta primers. Only in-frame clones appear in the TCRdb table, and some are missing; sequencing was by immunoSEQ multiplex PCR. The data show 130,000 to 150,000 clones, with approximately 83% seen just once and roughly 2% held by the top ten. Notes on this clone: Its antigen is unknown.

The donors, nominally healthy at sampling, likely had unrecorded immune exposures. Sequences were obtained from PBMCs. The rearrangement joins TRBV27 to TRBJ2-5; D uncertain. This TCR was sampled from a woman aged 40 to 55 in good health and CMV-seronegative. The CDR3 DNA follows: TGTGCCAGCAGTTCTAATAATGCAAGACTCGAGACCCAGTACTTC. This gives the protein CASSSNNARLETQYF.